Listed below are T cell receptor beta chains from one sample, sequenced in a study of patients and donors after allogeneic stem cell transplantation. TCRdb re-derived calls from the RT-PCR reads in MiXCR, one entry per CDR3 protein. The profile shows approximately 90,000 distinct CDR3 sequences, roughly 5.1% of them singletons. Sequenced sample: blood, either unsorted or a sorted T cell fraction (not recorded which). These receptors were taken from a human donor who was either an allogeneic HSCT recipient or a stem cell or donor lymphocyte infusion donor (not recorded which). It is not recorded whose cells these are; they may come from a transplant donor. Both conserved end residues are part of each CDR3. Each record gives: J gene, clone size, D gene, V gene, CDR3 protein, CDR3 DNA. D genes are given only for firm matches. Clone size is given for some rows only: seen once, a few or many times, or a class if the clone is expanded.

j_gene: TRBJ2-3
abundance: few
d_gene: TRBD1
v_gene: TRBV5-4
CDR3aa: CASSSTGSTDTQYF
CDR3nt: TGTGCCAGCAGTTCGACAGGGAGCACAGATACGCAGTATTTT

j_gene: TRBJ2-5
abundance: few
d_gene: TRBD2
v_gene: TRBV5-1
CDR3aa: CASSSWGGDEETQYF
CDR3nt: TGCGCCAGCAGCTCCTGGGGAGGGGATGAAGAGACCCAGTACTTC

j_gene: TRBJ1-2
abundance: many
d_gene: .
v_gene: TRBV5-6
CDR3aa: CASSSLRGGYGYTF
CDR3nt: TGTGCCAGCAGCTCTCTCAGGGGCGGCTATGGCTACACCTTC

j_gene: TRBJ1-2
abundance: few
d_gene: TRBD1
v_gene: TRBV12-3/TRBV12-4
CDR3aa: CASRVDRGYGYTF
CDR3nt: TGTGCCAGCAGAGTCGACAGGGGCTATGGCTACACCTTC

j_gene: TRBJ1-6
abundance: many
d_gene: TRBD1
v_gene: TRBV3-1
CDR3aa: CASSQEGQGAQNSPLHF
CDR3nt: TGTGCCAGCAGCCAAGAGGGACAGGGGGCGCAGAATTCACCCCTCCACTTT

j_gene: TRBJ2-2
abundance: .
d_gene: TRBD1
v_gene: TRBV12-3/TRBV12-4
CDR3aa: CASRTGSNTGELFF
CDR3nt: TGTGCCAGCAGGACAGGGTCTAACACCGGGGAGCTGTTTTTT

j_gene: TRBJ2-4
abundance: many
d_gene: TRBD1
v_gene: TRBV7-2
CDR3aa: CASSAEVGTAAKNIQYF
CDR3nt: TGTGCCAGCAGCGCCGAAGTAGGGACAGCAGCCAAAAACATTCAGTACTTC

j_gene: TRBJ2-2
abundance: few
d_gene: .
v_gene: TRBV5-4
CDR3aa: CASSLVLSGELFF
CDR3nt: TGTGCCAGCAGCTTGGTATTATCCGGGGAGCTGTTTTTT

j_gene: TRBJ2-2
abundance: many
d_gene: .
v_gene: TRBV6-1
CDR3aa: CASWGRRVGGELFF
CDR3nt: TGTGCCAGCTGGGGTAGGAGAGTCGGCGGGGAGCTGTTTTTT

j_gene: TRBJ1-2
abundance: .
d_gene: TRBD1
v_gene: TRBV19
CDR3aa: CPSSINHGQGGYTF
CDR3nt: TGTCCCAGTAGTATCAATCACGGACAGGGTGGCTACACCTTC

j_gene: TRBJ2-1
abundance: many
d_gene: .
v_gene: TRBV18
CDR3aa: CASSPGGRNYYNEQFF
CDR3nt: TGTGCCAGCTCACCTGGGGGTCGGAACTATTACAATGAGCAGTTCTTC

j_gene: TRBJ1-1
abundance: .
d_gene: .
v_gene: TRBV7-9
CDR3aa: CASKFDGTNTEAFF
CDR3nt: TGTGCCAGCAAGTTTGACGGGACGAACACTGAAGCTTTCTTT

j_gene: TRBJ2-7
abundance: .
d_gene: TRBD2
v_gene: TRBV29-1
CDR3aa: CSVDPGLAGGEQYF
CDR3nt: TGCAGCGTTGACCCGGGACTAGCGGGAGGCGAGCAGTACTTC

j_gene: TRBJ2-7
abundance: many
d_gene: TRBD2
v_gene: TRBV4-2
CDR3aa: CASSQGASGSRGSSYEQYF
CDR3nt: TGTGCCAGCAGCCAAGGCGCTAGCGGGAGTCGAGGGAGCTCCTACGAGCAGTACTTC

j_gene: TRBJ2-1
abundance: .
d_gene: TRBD2
v_gene: TRBV7-3
CDR3aa: CASSLRGGSYNEQFF
CDR3nt: TGTGCCAGCAGCTTGCGGGGGGGCTCCTACAATGAGCAGTTCTTC

j_gene: TRBJ2-1
abundance: many
d_gene: .
v_gene: TRBV6-5
CDR3aa: CASSYSEGAGNEQFF
CDR3nt: TGTGCCAGCAGTTACTCGGAGGGGGCGGGCAATGAGCAGTTCTTC

j_gene: TRBJ2-7
abundance: many
d_gene: .
v_gene: TRBV27
CDR3aa: CASRGGPLYEQYF
CDR3nt: TGTGCCAGTAGGGGGGGCCCCCTCTACGAGCAGTACTTC

j_gene: TRBJ1-1
abundance: many
d_gene: .
v_gene: TRBV7-7
CDR3aa: CASSLERNTEAFF
CDR3nt: TGTGCCAGCAGCTTAGAACGGAACACTGAAGCTTTCTTT

j_gene: TRBJ2-1
abundance: few
d_gene: .
v_gene: TRBV6-6
CDR3aa: CASKGVANEQFF
CDR3nt: TGTGCCAGCAAGGGGGTTGCAAATGAGCAGTTCTTC

j_gene: TRBJ1-1
abundance: few
d_gene: TRBD1
v_gene: TRBV5-6
CDR3aa: CASSLAPTGNGEAFF
CDR3nt: TGTGCCAGCAGCTTGGCCCCGACAGGGAACGGGGAAGCTTTCTTT

j_gene: TRBJ2-1
abundance: many
d_gene: TRBD1
v_gene: TRBV6-1
CDR3aa: CASSHMDRSYNEQFF
CDR3nt: TGTGCCAGCAGCCACATGGACAGGTCCTACAATGAGCAGTTCTTC

j_gene: TRBJ2-7
abundance: many
d_gene: .
v_gene: TRBV28
CDR3aa: CASSPRKDKQYF
CDR3nt: TGTGCCAGCAGTCCGAGGAAAGATAAGCAGTACTTC

j_gene: TRBJ1-1
abundance: many
d_gene: .
v_gene: TRBV28
CDR3aa: CASSRIRRGFPEAFF
CDR3nt: TGTGCCAGCAGCCGAATACGCCGTGGGTTTCCTGAAGCTTTCTTT

j_gene: TRBJ2-7
abundance: many
d_gene: TRBD2
v_gene: TRBV28
CDR3aa: CASSLPSGASYEQYF
CDR3nt: TGTGCCAGCAGTTTACCTAGCGGGGCCTCCTACGAGCAGTACTTC

j_gene: TRBJ2-3
abundance: many
d_gene: TRBD1
v_gene: TRBV9
CDR3aa: CASSVVAGGADTQYF
CDR3nt: TGTGCCAGCAGCGTAGTTGCAGGGGGCGCAGATACGCAGTATTTT

j_gene: TRBJ1-5
abundance: many
d_gene: .
v_gene: TRBV19
CDR3aa: CASSRLSRGNQPQHF
CDR3nt: TGTGCCAGTAGTCGCCTCTCGCGGGGCAATCAGCCCCAGCATTTT

j_gene: TRBJ2-7
abundance: .
d_gene: .
v_gene: TRBV5-1
CDR3aa: CASAQTGGRSYEQYF
CDR3nt: TGCGCCAGCGCCCAGACGGGGGGCCGCTCCTACGAGCAGTACTTC

j_gene: TRBJ2-5
abundance: many
d_gene: TRBD1
v_gene: TRBV12-5
CDR3aa: CASGLNTGAKETQYF
CDR3nt: TGTGCTAGTGGTTTGAACACAGGGGCCAAAGAGACCCAGTACTTC

j_gene: TRBJ2-5
abundance: few
d_gene: TRBD1
v_gene: TRBV20-1
CDR3aa: CSAAGTGMEIETQYF
CDR3nt: TGCAGTGCTGCCGGGACAGGGATGGAAATAGAGACCCAGTACTTC

j_gene: TRBJ2-5
abundance: many
d_gene: .
v_gene: TRBV25-1
CDR3aa: CASSESAGRETQYF
CDR3nt: TGTGCCAGCAGTGAATCAGCAGGGAGGGAGACCCAGTACTTC

j_gene: TRBJ1-3
abundance: few
d_gene: .
v_gene: TRBV3-1
CDR3aa: CASSQLGRRGNTIYF
CDR3nt: TGTGCCAGCAGCCAATTAGGGAGACGAGGAAACACCATATATTTT

j_gene: TRBJ1-1
abundance: many
d_gene: TRBD1
v_gene: TRBV18
CDR3aa: CASSPPMSTGAMNTEAFF
CDR3nt: TGTGCCAGCTCACCACCTATGTCGACAGGGGCGATGAACACTGAAGCTTTCTTT

j_gene: TRBJ2-1
abundance: many
d_gene: .
v_gene: TRBV10-2
CDR3aa: CASSEVVRPDNEQFF
CDR3nt: TGCGCCAGCAGTGAAGTGGTGCGGCCCGACAATGAGCAGTTCTTC

j_gene: TRBJ1-2
abundance: many
d_gene: TRBD1
v_gene: TRBV5-1
CDR3aa: CASRPTGYDGYTF
CDR3nt: TGCGCCAGCAGGCCGACAGGGTACGATGGCTACACCTTC

j_gene: TRBJ1-1
abundance: few
d_gene: TRBD1
v_gene: TRBV6-1
CDR3aa: CASSHRGKVNTEAFF
CDR3nt: TGTGCCAGCAGCCACAGGGGTAAGGTGAACACTGAAGCTTTCTTT

j_gene: TRBJ2-3
abundance: many
d_gene: TRBD2
v_gene: TRBV3-1
CDR3aa: CASSPAWLAGGLADTQYF
CDR3nt: TGTGCCAGCAGTCCCGCGTGGCTAGCGGGGGGGCTGGCAGATACGCAGTATTTT

j_gene: TRBJ1-2
abundance: many
d_gene: .
v_gene: TRBV6-5
CDR3aa: CASSYSMVSLYGYTF
CDR3nt: TGTGCCAGCAGTTACTCGATGGTCAGCCTCTATGGCTACACCTTC

j_gene: TRBJ1-1
abundance: many
d_gene: .
v_gene: TRBV11-1
CDR3aa: CASSLVAVRGRENTEAFF
CDR3nt: TGTGCCAGCAGCTTAGTGGCGGTTAGGGGCAGGGAGAACACTGAAGCTTTCTTT

j_gene: TRBJ1-1
abundance: many
d_gene: TRBD1
v_gene: TRBV7-9
CDR3aa: CASSSTGTGGTEAFF
CDR3nt: TGTGCCAGCAGCTCCACCGGGACAGGGGGTACTGAAGCTTTCTTT

j_gene: TRBJ2-7
abundance: few
d_gene: .
v_gene: TRBV2
CDR3aa: CASRSGGWPRYEQYF
CDR3nt: TGTGCCAGCAGATCAGGAGGATGGCCGAGATACGAGCAGTACTTC

j_gene: TRBJ2-7
abundance: many
d_gene: .
v_gene: TRBV29-1
CDR3aa: CSVLKLRDTAYEQYF
CDR3nt: TGCAGCGTCTTGAAGTTGCGGGACACCGCCTACGAGCAGTACTTC

j_gene: TRBJ1-6
abundance: .
d_gene: TRBD1
v_gene: TRBV27
CDR3aa: CASTETGRFNSPLHF
CDR3nt: TGTGCCAGCACCGAGACAGGGAGATTTAATTCACCCCTCCACTTT

j_gene: TRBJ2-3
abundance: many
d_gene: TRBD2
v_gene: TRBV18
CDR3aa: CASSRGTGTRVVPTTDTQYF
CDR3nt: TGTGCCAGCTCACGTGGTACGGGGACTAGAGTGGTCCCCACGACAGATACGCAGTATTTT